The TCR beta chain under discussion was sequenced for a study of T-cell memory formation after mild COVID-19. In germline, CDR1 is SGHRS, CDR2 YFSETQ. Trimming pared 0 bases from V and 0 bases from J, leaving 7 bases between. The CDR3 has 14 residues. Study observations and caveats: Chiefly within CM and EM were the contracting CD4+ clones; CD8+ ones were within EMRA.

Sample barcodes and UMIs were carried by the TCR alpha and TCR beta cDNA libraries that 5'RACE generated with constant-segment primers. TCRdb reanalysed the 5' RACE reads using MiXCR and keeps one entry per CDR3 protein. There are roughly 250,000 distinct CDR3 sequences in the sample; about a sixth occur only once, and approximately 3.5% lies in the top ten. Points on this clonotype: Its specificity is unknown.

This receptor was obtained from a man between 18 and 29 years old who had mild COVID-19 (a few samples of this study predate the infection). Cell type and time point are not known. The rearrangement joins TRBV5-1 to TRBJ2-7; the D is unclear. The sample was PBMCs or a T cell subset sorted from them (not recorded which). The chain's CDR3 is CASSLVGGSYEQYF. CDR3 coding DNA: TGCGCCAGCAGCTTGGTTGGCGGCTCCTACGAGCAGTACTTC.